What follows describes a single T cell receptor beta chain. Ten or more counts support this clonotype. What antigen it recognizes has not been identified. Base qualities were left out, and no much larger clone turns up one base away. Library construction relied on RT-PCR. Sequencer: Illumina HiSeq 2500. TCRdb reprocessed the public reads (quality trimming at Q25 with fastp, clone calling with MiXCR) and kept in-frame beta chains. Duplicate CDR3 protein sequences are folded into a single record with the most common DNA and genes. This sample comprises 450,000 to 600,000 distinct CDR3 sequences, roughly 7.9% of them detected only once. The ten largest account for less than 15% of the sample. The data belong to a study of response to subunit inactivated influenza vaccine (dated by TCRdb to 2016 to 2019). The study in broad terms: Deep quantitative T cell receptor repertoire profiling was used in the study to track responses to a trivalent subunit inactivated influenza vaccine. Points the paper makes about the study in general: The authors suggested that each seasonal influenza vaccination may recruit only a limited number of new T cells.

The CDR3 sequence holds 12 residues, the cysteine and phenylalanine included. Here the CDR3 DNA is all that survives: 36 bases in frame from base 1. From the germline V gene (reference sequence), CDR1 is DFQATT and CDR2 is SNEGSKA. V drops 5 bases and J drops 5 bases, leaving 13 bases in between. This receptor was taken from a man aged 50 to 69 who received an inactivated influenza vaccine. Donor details come from another sample of the same person, matched by shared clones. Sequencing was performed on PBMCs from blood, taken roughly 24 months after vaccination. The chain couples TRBV20-1 to TRBJ2-7; the best D guess is TRBD2, with 5 bases matching. The CDR3 has the sequence CSAVRRVDEQYF. The bases read TGCAGTGCTGTAAGGCGGGTTGACGAGCAGTACTTC.